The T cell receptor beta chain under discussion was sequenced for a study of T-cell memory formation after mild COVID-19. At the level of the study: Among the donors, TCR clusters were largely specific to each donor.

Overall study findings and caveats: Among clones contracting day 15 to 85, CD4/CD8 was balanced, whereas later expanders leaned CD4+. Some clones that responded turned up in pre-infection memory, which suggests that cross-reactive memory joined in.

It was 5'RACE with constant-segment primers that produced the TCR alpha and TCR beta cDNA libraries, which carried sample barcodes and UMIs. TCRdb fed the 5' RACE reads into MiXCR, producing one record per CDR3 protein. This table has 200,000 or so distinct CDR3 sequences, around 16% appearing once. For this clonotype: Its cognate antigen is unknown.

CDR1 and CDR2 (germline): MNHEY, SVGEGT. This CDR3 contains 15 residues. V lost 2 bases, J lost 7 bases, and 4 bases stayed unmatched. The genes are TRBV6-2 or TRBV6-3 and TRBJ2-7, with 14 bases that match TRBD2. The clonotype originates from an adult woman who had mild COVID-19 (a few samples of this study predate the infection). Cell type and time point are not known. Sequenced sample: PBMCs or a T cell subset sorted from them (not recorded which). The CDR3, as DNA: TGTGCCAGCAGTTACGTTGGACTAGCGGGAGGTGAGCAGTACTTC. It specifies CASSYVGLAGGEQYF.